These 8 T cell receptor beta chains were all obtained from the same sample, sequenced in a study of T-cell memory formation after mild COVID-19. TCRdb re-derived calls from the 5' RACE reads in MiXCR, one entry per CDR3 protein. The profile shows about 340,000 distinct CDR3 sequences, about 16% of them singletons. The material sequenced was PBMCs or a T cell subset sorted from them (not recorded which). These receptors were collected from a young man who had mild COVID-19 (a few samples of this study predate the infection). Cell type and time point are not known.

The table lists this clonotype with a few counts. This chain links TRBV29-1 with TRBJ2-1, with TRBD2 identical over 11 bases. This CDR3 has 18 residues. Germline-derived CDR1 and CDR2 are SQVTM and ANQGSEA. After removal of 3 bases from V and 0 bases from J, the junction contained 10 bases not matched to a gene. In DNA, the CDR3 is TGCAGCGTTGAGGGGCTAGCGGGGGGCCTTAGCTCCTACAATGAGCAGTTCTTC. It encodes CSVEGLAGGLSSYNEQFF.

This clonotype was picked up many times. The chain recombines TRBV5-6 with TRBJ2-2, with 7 bases that match TRBD1. Trimming cost V 0 bases and J 4 bases; bases outside gene matches: 3. This CDR3 comprises 15 residues. CDR1 is SGHDT and CDR2 is YYEEEE in the germline V gene. The CDR3, as DNA: TGTGCCAGCAGCTTGGAGGGGGCAGTCACCGGGGAGCTGTTTTTT. Translating gives CASSLEGAVTGELFF.

Only a few counts were recorded for this clonotype. This sequence joins TRBV7-9 and TRBJ1-1; D is undetermined. This CDR3 is built from 13 residues. CDR1 is SEHNR and CDR2 is FQNEAQ in the germline V gene (reference sequence). Trimming took 5 bases from V and 5 from J, leaving 12 bases between them. The CDR3 sequence: CASSPLGGTEAFF. DNA for the CDR3: TGTGCCAGCAGCCCTTTGGGAGGAACTGAAGCTTTCTTT.

This sequence joins TRBV28 and TRBJ2-7, with 8 bases lining up with TRBD1. The junction had 3 bases not matched to a gene; V was cut back by 1 base and J by 1 base. CDR1 is MDHEN and CDR2 is SYDVKM in the germline V gene. This CDR3 is built from 15 residues. The CDR3 here is CASSLSRTGSYEQYV. As DNA, the CDR3 is TGTGCCAGCAGTTTATCTCGGACAGGGTCCTACGAGCAGTACGTC.

The chain is built from TRBV4-3 and TRBJ2-2; possible D gene TRBD2, 7 bases. With 0 bases removed from V and 7 bases from J, the gap between germline ends came to 15 bases. The V gene's germline CDR1 is LGHNA and CDR2 YSLEER. The CDR3 loop spans 16 amino acids. The DNA for the CDR3 is TGCGCCAGCAGCCAAGATCCGGGGGGCTGGGGCGGGGAGCTGTTTTTT. It is translated as CASSQDPGGWGGELFF.

The J gene is TRBJ2-5, the V gene TRBV5-8; no definite D call. Germline V gives CDR1 SGHTS, CDR2 YDEGEE. V shed 1 base and J shed 4 bases, with 2 bases lying between them. The CDR3 consists of 11 residues. The CDR3 loop is CASSLIETQYF. Written as DNA, the CDR3 is TGTGCCAGCAGCTTGATAGAGACCCAGTACTTC.

There are a few counts of this clonotype. This rearrangement joins TRBV19 to TRBJ2-2; TRBD2 is a possible D gene (6 bases). The length of the CDR3 is 15 residues. Trimming pared 3 bases from V and 7 bases from J, leaving 15 bases between. Looked up from germline, CDR1 is LNHDA and CDR2 is SQIVND (reference sequence). Here the CDR3 reads CASSILLTGSGELFF. CDR3 DNA: TGTGCCAGTAGTATCCTCCTGACCGGGAGCGGGGAGCTGTTTTTT.

The V and J genes are TRBV7-9 and TRBJ2-5, with D tentatively TRBD2 (5 bases). Looked up from germline, CDR1 is SEHNR and CDR2 is FQNEAQ (reference sequence). The CDR3 is 18 residues long. Trimming took off 1 base at V and 5 bases at J, with 23 bases between the two ends. The CDR3 protein is CASSLEGTGGWIHETQYF. The CDR3 DNA reads TGTGCCAGCAGCTTAGAAGGCACTGGCGGGTGGATCCACGAGACCCAGTACTTC.